Below are 5 T cell receptor beta chains sequenced from a single sample in a study of T-cell memory formation after mild COVID-19. TCRdb reanalysed the 5' RACE reads using MiXCR and keeps one entry per CDR3 protein. The data show some 600,000 distinct CDR3 sequences, approximately 15% seen once. The sequenced sample was PBMCs or a T cell subset sorted from them (not recorded which). Source of these receptors: an adult woman who had mild COVID-19 (a few samples of this study predate the infection). Cell type and time point are not known.

The table lists this clonotype with a few counts. The gene calls are TRBV25-1 and TRBJ2-1, with D possibly TRBD2 on 6 matching bases. V was pared by 8 bases and J by 11 bases, with 10 bases between. The CDR3 totals 10 residues. CDR1 is MGHDK and CDR2 is SYGVNS in the germline V gene. CDR3 coding DNA: TGTGCCAGCGAGGAGGGTCAGCAGTTCTTC. This sequence encodes CASEEGQQFF.

This chain uses TRBV4-2 with TRBJ2-1, with a weak D call TRBD2 (6 bases). The V end lost 1 base, the J end lost 1 base, and 14 bases lay between the germline ends. The CDR3 is made up of 17 amino acids. Germline-derived CDR1 and CDR2 are LGHNA and YNFKEQ. Here the CDR3 reads CASSQGDSATSYNEQFF. DNA of the CDR3: TGTGCCAGCAGCCAAGGGGACTCCGCGACGTCCTACAATGAGCAGTTCTTC.

This clonotype was detected only a few times. The chain joins TRBV29-1 to TRBJ2-3, with D hard to call. Between the trimmed V and J ends, which lost 5 bases and 0 bases, there was a span of 15 bases. CDR3 length: 15 residues. CDR1 and CDR2 (germline): SQVTM, ANQGSEA. This CDR3 is CSVRGDLRSTDTQYF. CDR3 coding DNA: TGCAGCGTTCGAGGAGACTTACGAAGCACAGATACGCAGTATTTT.

Only a few counts were recorded for this clonotype. V is TRBV5-1 and J is TRBJ2-1; a weak D match, TRBD2 (6 bases). The CDR3 runs to 15 residues. Germline CDR1 and CDR2: SGHRS and YFSETQ. Trimming left V 6 bases short and J 2 bases short, with 15 bases between. CDR3 in DNA: TGCGCCAGCAATCGTAATAGCGGAGCCTACAATGAGCAGTTCTTC. Protein sequence: CASNRNSGAYNEQFF.

There are a few counts of this clonotype. This chain uses TRBV5-1 with TRBJ2-5; D is undetermined. Looked up from germline, CDR1 is SGHRS and CDR2 is YFSETQ. The CDR3 is made up of 12 amino acids. V was cut by 7 bases and J by 2 bases, with 9 bases left in between. The CDR3 nucleotides read TGCGCCAGCGCGGTGGGGCAAGAGACCCAGTACTTC. As protein: CASAVGQETQYF.